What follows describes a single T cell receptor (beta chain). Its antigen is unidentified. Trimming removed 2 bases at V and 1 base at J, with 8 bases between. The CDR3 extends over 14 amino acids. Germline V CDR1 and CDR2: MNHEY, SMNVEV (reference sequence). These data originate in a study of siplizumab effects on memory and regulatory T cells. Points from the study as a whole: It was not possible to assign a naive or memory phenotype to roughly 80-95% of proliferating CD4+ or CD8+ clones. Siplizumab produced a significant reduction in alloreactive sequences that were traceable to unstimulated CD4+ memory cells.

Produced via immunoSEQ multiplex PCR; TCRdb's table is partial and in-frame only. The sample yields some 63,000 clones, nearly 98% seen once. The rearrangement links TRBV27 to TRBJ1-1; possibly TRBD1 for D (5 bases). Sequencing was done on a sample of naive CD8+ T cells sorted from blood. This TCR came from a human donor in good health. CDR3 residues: CASSLRGENTEAFF. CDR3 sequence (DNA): TGTGCCAGCAGTTTAAGAGGGGAGAACACTGAAGCTTTCTTT.